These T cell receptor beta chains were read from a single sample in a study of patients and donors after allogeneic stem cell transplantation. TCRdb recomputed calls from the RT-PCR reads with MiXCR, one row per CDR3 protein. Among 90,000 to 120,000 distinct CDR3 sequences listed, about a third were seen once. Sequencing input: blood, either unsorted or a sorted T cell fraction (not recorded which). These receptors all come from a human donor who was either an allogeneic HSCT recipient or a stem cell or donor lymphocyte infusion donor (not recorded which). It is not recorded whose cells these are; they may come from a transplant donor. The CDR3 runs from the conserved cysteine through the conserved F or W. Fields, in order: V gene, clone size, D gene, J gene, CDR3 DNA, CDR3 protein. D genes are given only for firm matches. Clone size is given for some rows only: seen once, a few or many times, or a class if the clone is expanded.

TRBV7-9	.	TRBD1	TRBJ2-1	TGTGCCAGCAGCTTAGGAGACAGGGGTTTTGCCTACAATGAGCAGTTCTTC	CASSLGDRGFAYNEQFF
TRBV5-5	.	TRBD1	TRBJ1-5	TGTGCCAGCAGCTTCCGGGACAGGGGGAATCAGCCCCAGCATTTT	CASSFRDRGNQPQHF
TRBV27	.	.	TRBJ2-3	TGTGCCAGCAGTTGGGGCAGATTGGGAGATACGCAGTATTTT	CASSWGRLGDTQYF
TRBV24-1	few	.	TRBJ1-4	TGTGCCACCAGTGATTCGGGCCCGAATGAAAAACTGTTTTTT	CATSDSGPNEKLFF
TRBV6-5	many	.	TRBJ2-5	TGTGCCAGCAGACGGGGACCGGGAGAGACCCAGTACTTC	CASRRGPGETQYF
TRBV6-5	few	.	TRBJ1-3	TGTGCCAGCAGTTACTCGTGGGGCGCGGGAAACACCATATATTTT	CASSYSWGAGNTIYF
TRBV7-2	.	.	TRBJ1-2	TGTGCCAGCAGCCCAGAGGGGGGGCTTCTCTATGGCTACACCTTC	CASSPEGGLLYGYTF
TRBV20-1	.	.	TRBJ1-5	TGCAGTCCTAGAATAGGGGCGGATCAGCCCCAGCATTTT	CSPRIGADQPQHF
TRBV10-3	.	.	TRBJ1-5	TGTGCCATCAGTGAGAATAGTGATCAGCCCCAGCATTTT	CAISENSDQPQHF
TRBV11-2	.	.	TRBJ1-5	TGTGCCAGCAGCTTAACGGGTTATAGCAATCAGCCCCAGCATTTT	CASSLTGYSNQPQHF
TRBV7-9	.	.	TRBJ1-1	TGTGCCAGCAGCCCCCGGATACAGGGGAACACTGAAGCTTTCTTT	CASSPRIQGNTEAFF
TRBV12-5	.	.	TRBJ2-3	TGTGCTAGTGGTGCTTCGGGACTGCTGTACAGAGATACGCAGTATTTT	CASGASGLLYRDTQYF
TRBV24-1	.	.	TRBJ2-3	TGTGCCACCAGTGATTTGGGGGTCACAGATACGCAGTATTTT	CATSDLGVTDTQYF
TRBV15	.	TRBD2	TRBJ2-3	TGTGCCACCAGCAGAGCCTCTAGCGGCTTCACAGATACGCAGTATTTT	CATSRASSGFTDTQYF
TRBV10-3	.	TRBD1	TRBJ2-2	TGTGCCATCAGTGTTCCAGGGGGCCGGGAGCTGTTTTTT	CAISVPGGRELFF
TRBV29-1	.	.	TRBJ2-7	TGCAGCGCCTTAACGGGGGCCAACGAGCAGTACTTC	CSALTGANEQYF
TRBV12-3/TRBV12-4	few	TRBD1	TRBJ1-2	TGTGCCAGCAGTCGGGGACAGCTAGACTATGGCTACACCTTC	CASSRGQLDYGYTF
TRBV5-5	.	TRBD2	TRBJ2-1	TGTGCCAGCAGCTTGGGACCACTAGCGGGAGGGCCGGGCAATGAGCAGTTCTTC	CASSLGPLAGGPGNEQFF
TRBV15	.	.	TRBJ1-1	TGTGCCACCAGCAGAGGCAGGCCTTTAAACACTGAAGCTTTCTTT	CATSRGRPLNTEAFF
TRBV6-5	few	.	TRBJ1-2	TGTGCCAGCAGGAAGACAGCTAACTATGGCTACACCTTC	CASRKTANYGYTF
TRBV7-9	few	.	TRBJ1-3	TGTGCCAGCAGCCCATACAGCGGACGGGGAAACACCATATATTTT	CASSPYSGRGNTIYF
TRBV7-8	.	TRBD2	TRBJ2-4	TGTGCCAGCAGCGCGCTAGCGGCGAAAAACATTCAGTACTTC	CASSALAAKNIQYF
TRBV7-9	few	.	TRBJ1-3	TGTGCCAGCAGTTCCCTTAGGGGGGCGACAGGAAACACCATATATTTT	CASSSLRGATGNTIYF
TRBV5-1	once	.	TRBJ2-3	TGCGCCAGCAGCTTGATGGCCACAGAGGATACCCAGTATTTT	CASSLMATEDTQYF
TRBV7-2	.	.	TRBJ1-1	TGTGCCAGCAGCTTAGCCGGGTTCTCCACTGAAGCTTTCTTT	CASSLAGFSTEAFF
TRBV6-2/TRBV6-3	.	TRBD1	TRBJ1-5	TGTGCCAGCGCAGGGGGGAGGCCCCAGCATTTT	CASAGGRPQHF
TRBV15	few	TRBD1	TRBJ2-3	TGTGCCACCCTGGAAGGGACAGCTCACAAGGATACGCAGTATTTT	CATLEGTAHKDTQYF
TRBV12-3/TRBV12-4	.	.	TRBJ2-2	TGTGCCAGCAGTTTGAGGGGGACCGGGGAGCTGTTTTTT	CASSLRGTGELFF
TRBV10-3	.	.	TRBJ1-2	TGTGCCATCAGTGCTGGGGGGCAACACTATGGCTACACCTTC	CAISAGGQHYGYTF
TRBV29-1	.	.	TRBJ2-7	TGCAGCGTTCGGGAGTTCCCCTACGAGCAGTACTTC	CSVREFPYEQYF
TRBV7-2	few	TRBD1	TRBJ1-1	TGTGCCAGCAGCCGCGGACAGGTGAACACTGAAGCTTTCTTT	CASSRGQVNTEAFF
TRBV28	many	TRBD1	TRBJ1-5	TGTGCCAGCAGCCTGGACAGGAACAATCAGCCCCAGCATTTT	CASSLDRNNQPQHF
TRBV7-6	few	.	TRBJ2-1	TGTGCCAGCAGCTTACAGAACAGGGTGCATGAGCAGTTCTTC	CASSLQNRVHEQFF
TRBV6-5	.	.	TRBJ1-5	TGTGCCAGCAAGGCGTTAGATAGCAATCAGCCCCAGCATTTT	CASKALDSNQPQHF
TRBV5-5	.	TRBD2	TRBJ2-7	TGTGCCAGCAGCTTGGTTTCAGCGGGAGGGCCCTACGAGCAGTACTTC	CASSLVSAGGPYEQYF
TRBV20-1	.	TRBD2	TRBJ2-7	TGCAGTGCTTGGACTAGCGAGGCCTACGAGCAGTACTTC	CSAWTSEAYEQYF
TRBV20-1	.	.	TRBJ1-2	TGCAGTGCTAGGCGCGACAGGCCGACTGGCTATGGCTACACCTTC	CSARRDRPTGYGYTF